The clone carrying this TCR beta chain was counted only a few times. This entry is derived from a study of T cell repertoires in cytomegalovirus infection. At the level of the study: CMV infection and matching HLA type were both indicated by public TCR beta signatures.

TCRdb reanalysed the reads using MiXCR and keeps one entry per CDR3 protein. The table shows about 450,000 distinct CDR3 sequences, with approximately 33% occurring only once. Trimming pared 1 base from V and 4 bases from J, leaving 14 bases between. Germline V CDR1 and CDR2: SGHRS, YFSETQ. This CDR3 region has 16 residues. This TCR was sampled from a human donor in good health (CMV status not recorded). Some clones in this sample may be carry-over from other donors' samples. This chain uses TRBV5-1 with TRBJ2-2, with D maybe TRBD1 (6 bases). The sequencing input was PBMCs. CDR3 coding DNA: TGCGCCAGCAGCTTGAGGCAGGGGCGGGTCACCGGGGAGCTGTTTTTT. The encoded protein is CASSLRQGRVTGELFF.